Below are 27 T cell receptor beta chains sequenced from a single sample in a study of response to subunit inactivated influenza vaccine. TCRdb reprocessed the RT-PCR reads via MiXCR and lists one record per CDR3 protein. Found here are about 540,000 distinct CDR3 sequences, roughly 23% of them singletons; the top ten hold 2.5% to 3%. This sample was also put to use in a study of T cells expressing NK-cell markers. That paper notes: Template switching by 5'RACE with UMIs generated the TCR beta cDNA.

This material consisted of CD4+ T cells sorted from PBMCs, taken 12 days after vaccination. The receptors come from a man aged 45 to 65 who received an inactivated influenza vaccine.

The CDR3 protein is CATSRGGTSGRNEQFF. CDR3 nucleotides: TGTGCCACCAGCAGAGGAGGGACTAGCGGGAGGAATGAGCAGTTCTTC. The V call is TRBV15, the J call TRBJ2-1; 15 nucleotides match TRBD2. Per germline, CDR1 LNHNV and CDR2 YYDKDF (reference sequence). J was trimmed by 7 bases and V by 1 base; bases with no gene match: 2. The CDR3 contains 16 residues.

The chain employs TRBV28 and TRBJ2-3; a weak D match, TRBD1 (5 bases). The CDR3 spans 16 residues. The V end lost 3 bases, the J end lost 2 bases, and 15 bases lay between the germline ends. The germline V gene encodes CDR1 MDHEN and CDR2 SYDVKM. The CDR3, as DNA: TGTGCCAGCAGTTTTTCTGGGCAGGGAAACACAGATACGCAGTATTTT. This gives the protein CASSFSGQGNTDTQYF.

The chain recombines TRBV5-5 with TRBJ1-5; D gene ambiguous. The CDR3 covers 15 residues. Trimming left V 6 bases short and J 0 bases short, with 13 bases between. CDR1 and CDR2 (germline): SGHKS, YYEKEE (reference sequence). CDR3 in DNA: TGTGCCAGCAAGATAACAGAATATAGCAATCAGCCCCAGCATTTT. Its protein is CASKITEYSNQPQHF.

This clonotype was observed at least ten times. The genes are TRBV6-6 and TRBJ1-2; D is possibly TRBD1 (5 bases). The length of the CDR3 is 13 residues. Germline lookup yields CDR1 MNHNY and CDR2 SVGAGI (reference sequence). The germline V and J ends were trimmed by 6 bases and 3 bases, with 11 bases remaining between them. CDR3 in DNA: TGTGCCAGCAGCCGGCTAGGGGACTATGGCTACACCTTC. Encoded protein: CASSRLGDYGYTF.

V gene TRBV7-2 combines with J gene TRBJ2-5; no definite D call. CDR1 and CDR2 (germline): SGHTA, FQGNSA. The V end lost 5 bases, the J end lost 1 base, and 8 bases lay between the germline ends. The CDR3 spans 13 residues. The CDR3 bases are TGTGCCAGCAGCGCCACACCCCAAGAGACCCAGTACTTC. Its translation is CASSATPQETQYF.

This clonotype was observed a few times. CDR3 in amino acids: CSARDGPGSGSEQYF. The CDR3 DNA reads as TGCAGTGCTAGAGATGGTCCGGGATCTGGAAGCGAGCAGTACTTC. The rearrangement links TRBV20-1 to TRBJ2-7; weak D call: TRBD2 (5 bases). This CDR3 is 15 amino acids long. The V end lost 0 bases, the J end lost 6 bases, and 18 bases lay between the germline ends. Germline lookup yields CDR1 DFQATT and CDR2 SNEGSKA (reference sequence).

V is TRBV5-1 and J is TRBJ2-1, with 7 bases matching TRBD2. The junction had 22 bases not matched to a gene; V was cut back by 4 bases and J by 12 bases. The CDR3 runs 17 residues. CDR1 and CDR2 from the germline V gene are SGHRS and YFSETQ. The CDR3 reads CASSPARDPGWGGRQFF. CDR3 DNA sequence: TGCGCCAGCAGCCCCGCCCGGGACCCCGGGTGGGGGGGTAGGCAGTTCTTC.

This clonotype was seen more than once but under ten times. The rearrangement joins TRBV5-4 to TRBJ2-5; 9 bases line up with TRBD1. Germline CDR1 and CDR2: SGHNT and YYREEE (reference sequence). V shed 6 bases, J shed 4 bases, and the junction held 19 bases outside the gene matches. This CDR3 has 18 residues. The CDR3, as DNA: TGTGCCAGCACCTGGGGGACAGGGTTGATGGTTAGCTTAGAGACCCAGTACTTC. Residues: CASTWGTGLMVSLETQYF. Supplemented by reference TRBV5-4 and TRBJ2-5, the full variable domain reads ETGVTQSPTHLIKTRGQQVTLRCSSQSGHNTVSWYQQALGQGPQFIFQYYREEENGRGNFPPRFSGLQFPNYSSELNVNALELDDSALYLCASTWGTGLMVSLETQYFGPGTRLLVL.

The V call is TRBV6-7, the J call TRBJ2-5; 9 nucleotides agree with TRBD1. TRBV6-7 is an ORF; its function is uncertain. V trimming: 0 bases; J trimming: 5 bases; junction bases outside the gene matches: 16. The CDR3 loop spans 19 amino acids. The CDR3 loop reads CASSYSRRYRDRDRETQYF. The CDR3 DNA reads as TGTGCCAGCAGTTACTCGAGAAGATACCGGGACAGGGATCGGGAGACCCAGTACTTC.

In its sample, this clonotype was seen a few times. The chain couples TRBV5-1 to TRBJ2-3; D is possibly TRBD2 (5 bases). CDR1 is SGHRS, CDR2 YFSETQ, per germline. Trimming shortened V by 0 bases and J by 4 bases, and 15 bases separated the two germline ends. This CDR3 region has 16 residues. As DNA, the CDR3 is TGCGCCAGCAGCTTGGGAATGGCTAGCCATCCAGATACGCAGTATTTT. This gives the protein CASSLGMASHPDTQYF.

This clonotype showed up just a few times. The genes are TRBV9 and TRBJ2-3; 10 nucleotides align to TRBD2. This CDR3 is 19 amino acids long. V lost 4 bases and J lost 0; bases outside the gene matches: 14. Germline V gives CDR1 SGDLS, CDR2 YYNGEE. The CDR3, as DNA: TGTGCCAGCAGCCAAGCGTGGACTAGCGGAGGGGGGAGCACAGATACGCAGTATTTT. This encodes CASSQAWTSGGGSTDTQYF.

J is TRBJ2-7 and V is TRBV20-1, with D perhaps matching TRBD1 or TRBD2 (5 bases each). The CDR3 totals 14 residues. Trimming cost V 4 bases and J 3 bases, with 16 bases left between them. Germline values: CDR1 DFQATT, CDR2 SNEGSKA (reference sequence). The CDR3 sequence: CSANRDRRSYEQYF. The CDR3 region has the DNA TGCAGTGCTAACCGGGACCGACGGAGCTACGAGCAGTACTTC.

The chain has TRBV12-3 or TRBV12-4 and TRBJ1-3; D call uncertain. The CDR3 loop spans 13 amino acids. Trimming removed 5 bases from V and 2 bases from J, with 7 bases in between. CDR3 protein: CASSKYAGNTIYF. CDR3 nucleotides: TGTGCCAGCAGTAAGTACGCTGGAAACACCATATATTTT.

V usage is TRBV3-1 and J usage is TRBJ1-6; no clear D gene. V lost 4 bases and J 5 bases, leaving 9 bases between the germline ends. Germline V lookup: CDR1 LGHDT, CDR2 YNNKEL (reference sequence). There are 14 residues in the CDR3. For the CDR3, the DNA is TGTGCCAGCAGCCCCGCGGGGAATAATTCACCCCTCCACTTT. It yields the protein CASSPAGNNSPLHF.

V usage is TRBV4-1 and J usage is TRBJ2-3; weak D call: TRBD1 (6 bases). Deletions cut 0 bases from V and 4 bases from J, with 17 bases between. The germline gives CDR1 MGHRA, CDR2 YSYEKL. The CDR3 totals 17 residues. CDR3 residues: CASSQDPPGARADTQYF. DNA for the CDR3: TGCGCCAGCAGCCAAGATCCACCAGGGGCTAGGGCAGATACGCAGTATTTT.

This chain joins TRBV20-1 and TRBJ2-6, with 7 bases aligning to TRBD1. Per the germline V gene, CDR1 is DFQATT and CDR2 is SNEGSKA (reference sequence). With 6 bases clipped from V and 0 bases from J, the junction kept 5 bases outside the gene matches. The CDR3 runs to 15 residues. The DNA for the CDR3 is TGCAGTGCCCCGGGACAGCTCTCTGGGGCCAACGTCCTGACTTTC. It encodes CSAPGQLSGANVLTF.

This clonotype was recorded a few times. J is TRBJ1-5 and V is TRBV12-3 or TRBV12-4, with 7 bases fitting TRBD1. Germline trimming cut 4 bases from V and 4 bases from J; bases unmatched to any gene: 7. This CDR3 contains 15 residues. CDR3 residues: CASSSSGDRNQPQHF. CDR3 coding DNA: TGTGCCAGCAGTTCCTCGGGGGACAGAAATCAGCCCCAGCATTTT.

A few counts support this clonotype. The rearrangement joins TRBV29-1 to TRBJ2-3, with 7 bases identical to TRBD1. The CDR3 length is 17 residues. Looked up from germline, CDR1 is SQVTM and CDR2 is ANQGSEA. The J segment lost 2 bases and the V segment lost 0 bases, leaving 11 bases of the junction unmatched. The CDR3 is CSVEDPNRQGITDTQYF. Here the CDR3 DNA reads TGCAGCGTTGAAGACCCAAACCGACAGGGAATCACAGATACGCAGTATTTT.

In this sample, this clonotype turned up once. CDR3 DNA: TGTGCCAGCATACCGCACGGCACAGATACGCAGTATTTT. Its protein product is CASIPHGTDTQYF. This chain joins TRBV25-1 and TRBJ2-3; D gene ambiguous. Germline CDR1 is MGHDK and CDR2 is SYGVNS. The CDR3 contains 13 residues. Trimming stripped 7 bases from V and 1 base from J, with 9 bases between.

The rearrangement joins TRBV6-1 to TRBJ2-3, with TRBD1 matching over 10 bases. Germline V gene data show CDR1 as MNHNS and CDR2 as SASEGT. The CDR3 is made up of 16 amino acids. J lost 2 bases, V lost 1 base, and 3 bases had no gene match. The CDR3 reads CASSEGTGGFTDTQYF. As DNA, the CDR3 is TGTGCCAGCAGTGAAGGGACAGGGGGGTTCACAGATACGCAGTATTTT.

The chain joins TRBV12-3 or TRBV12-4 to TRBJ2-2, with D perhaps TRBD2 (6 bases). This CDR3 comprises 16 residues. The ends were cut back, 5 bases at V and 1 base at J, with 14 bases in the middle. CDR3 in DNA: TGTGCCAGCAGTACAAGGAATAGCGGGAACACCGGGGAGCTGTTTTTT. It encodes CASSTRNSGNTGELFF.

This clonotype was seen a handful of times. The chain uses TRBV28 and TRBJ2-7; 9 nucleotides agree with TRBD2. The CDR3 spans 16 residues. The germline V gene has CDR1 MDHEN and CDR2 SYDVKM. The V and J ends lost 3 bases and 6 bases, in that order; junction bases with no gene match: 12. This CDR3 reads CASSFPAGGDVGEQYF. Written as DNA, the CDR3 is TGTGCCAGCAGTTTTCCAGCGGGGGGCGACGTCGGCGAGCAGTACTTC.

The table lists this clonotype with a few counts. The chain couples TRBV20-1 to TRBJ1-1; D unresolved. This CDR3 spans 13 amino acids. V was pared by 6 bases and J by 1 base, with 12 bases between. The germline gives CDR1 DFQATT, CDR2 SNEGSKA (reference sequence). The CDR3 DNA reads as TGCAGTGCAGAGAGAGGAGGGAACACTGAAGCTTTCTTT. Translation: CSAERGGNTEAFF.

The V and J genes are TRBV29-1 and TRBJ2-3; 7 positions agree with TRBD1. Germline trimming cut 8 bases from V and 3 bases from J; bases unmatched to any gene: 5. The CDR3 loop spans 12 amino acids. From germline, CDR1 is SQVTM and CDR2 ANQGSEA. The CDR3 nucleotides read TGCAGCATAATACAGGGGACAGATACGCAGTATTTT. Its translation: CSIIQGTDTQYF.

This clonotype was found a few times. The chain carries TRBV20-1 and TRBJ1-1; D uncertain. The germline V gene has CDR1 DFQATT and CDR2 SNEGSKA (reference sequence). There are 13 residues in the CDR3. The V end lost 3 bases, the J end lost 4 bases, and 12 bases lay between the germline ends. CDR3: CSASAVASTEAFF. In DNA, the CDR3 is TGCAGTGCTAGTGCTGTGGCGAGCACTGAAGCTTTCTTT.

This sequence joins TRBV24-1 and TRBJ2-5; 11 bases align to TRBD2. CDR1 and CDR2 from the germline V gene are KGHDR and SFDVKD. J lost 2 bases, V lost 4 bases, and 8 bases had no gene match. The CDR3 has 17 amino acids. The CDR3 nucleotides are TGTGCCACCAGTGACCCAGGGACTAGCGGAGAGCAAGAGACCCAGTACTTC. This encodes CATSDPGTSGEQETQYF.

The chain couples TRBV27 to TRBJ1-2; D gene uncertain. Germline CDR1 reads MNHEY; CDR2 reads SMNVEV (reference sequence). Trimming removed 2 bases from V and 8 bases from J, with 12 bases in between. This CDR3 contains 13 residues. The CDR3 region is CASSLELGLGYTF. CDR3 DNA: TGTGCCAGCAGTTTAGAGTTGGGGTTAGGCTACACCTTC.